This T cell receptor beta chain was sequenced for a study of cytomegalovirus exposure and HLA in healthy donors. Germline V gives CDR1 SGDLS, CDR2 YYNGEE. The CDR3 is 16 amino acids. Trimming removed 3 bases from V and 2 bases from J; junction bases left unmatched: 8. The study ran its PCR with 60 Vbeta and 13 Jbeta primers. In the authors' workflow: Among the unique TCR beta chains that a later analysis counted, about 81 million in all, 9.5 million to 12 million were shared. Profiled with immunoSEQ multiplex PCR; TCRdb holds only in-frame clones, not every one. Clone size and V and J calls were adopted from that table, with D and trimming inferred from the DNA. The table lists fewer than 200,000 clones, roughly 79% of them singletons, with 13% in the top ten.

This sequence joins TRBV9 and TRBJ2-3, with 8 bases matching TRBD2. This receptor was obtained from a woman between 50 and 59 years old in good health and CMV-seronegative. Specimen: PBMCs. The CDR3 here is CASSALAGWATDTQYF. In DNA form, the CDR3 reads TGTGCCAGCAGCGCGCTAGCGGGCTGGGCCACAGATACGCAGTATTTT.